The 17 T cell receptor beta chains below come from one sample, sequenced in a study of STAT3 mutations in large granular lymphocyte leukemia. Assay used: immunoSEQ multiplex PCR; TCRdb lists only in-frame clones, some missing. Among some 6,000 clones listed, roughly 80% were seen once. Notes on the study in general: Every T-cell large granular lymphocyte leukemia patient had at least one immunodominant TCR beta clonotype.

No antigen is known for these receptors. The sequenced sample consisted of peripheral blood mononuclear cells. The origin of the receptors is a man in his forties with T-cell large granular lymphocyte leukemia. Some clones in this sample may be carry-over from other donors' samples.

Only one count was recorded for this clone. This chain connects TRBV4-3 to TRBJ2-1; TRBD1 aligns across 7 bases. This CDR3 has 16 residues. After removal of 3 bases from V and 0 bases from J, the junction contained 5 bases not matched to a gene. Germline CDR1 and CDR2: LGHNA and YSLEER. CDR3 protein: CASSQQTGSSYNEQFF. CDR3 DNA: TGCGCCAGCAGCCAGCAGACAGGGAGCTCCTACAATGAGCAGTTCTTC.

The chain joins TRBV10-2 to TRBJ2-1, with TRBD2 matching over 13 bases. This CDR3 spans 15 amino acids. V trimming: 7 bases; J trimming: 4 bases; junction bases outside the gene matches: 4. The germline V gene has CDR1 WSHSY and CDR2 SAAADI. CDR3 protein: CASIGLAGAYNEQFF. The CDR3 DNA reads as TGCGCCAGCATTGGACTAGCGGGAGCTTACAATGAGCAGTTCTTC.

The chain joins TRBV5-1 to TRBJ2-7, with 13 bases aligning to TRBD2. CDR1 SGHRS and CDR2 YFSETQ come from the germline V gene. The ends lost 8 bases at V and 4 bases at J; junction bases unmatched: 36. The length of the CDR3 is 24 residues. This chain's CDR3 is CASLQDRGALKLAGGPVFIYEQYF. The CDR3 nucleotides are TGCGCCAGTCTCCAGGACAGGGGGGCGTTAAAACTAGCGGGAGGGCCGGTTTTTATTTACGAGCAGTACTTC.

The chain uses TRBV4-3 and TRBJ2-1; possibly TRBD2 for D (5 bases). Trimming took 1 base from V and 6 from J, leaving 16 bases between them. The CDR3 extends over 16 amino acids. In germline, CDR1 is LGHNA, CDR2 YSLEER. CDR3 region: CASSQVVARRFNEQFF. As DNA, the CDR3 is TGCGCCAGCAGCCAAGTAGTAGCGCGACGGTTCAATGAGCAGTTCTTC.

This clone was seen just once. The chain uses TRBV6-5 and TRBJ1-2, with 8 bases aligning to TRBD1. Germline-derived CDR1 and CDR2 are MNHEY and SVGAGI. This CDR3 is built from 14 residues. The junction had 10 bases not matched to a gene; V was cut back by 7 bases and J by 6 bases. The DNA for the CDR3 is TGTGCCAGCAATCCTGCAGGGGGCGGTGATGGCTACACCTTC. The encoded protein is CASNPAGGGDGYTF.

This chain links TRBV5-1 with TRBJ2-1; TRBD2 matches at 13 bases. Trimming took 0 bases from V and 0 from J; bases not matched to a gene: 9. Germline CDR1 SGHRS, CDR2 YFSETQ. The CDR3 extends over 20 amino acids. CDR3 in DNA: TGCGCCAGCAGCTTGGCAACCCAAAGGACTAGCGGGAGCTCCTACAATGAGCAGTTCTTC. As protein: CASSLATQRTSGSSYNEQFF.

J is TRBJ1-1 and V is TRBV6-6, with D hard to call. Between the trimmed V and J ends, which lost 5 bases and 3 bases, there was a span of 10 bases. Germline V gene sequence: CDR1 MNHNY, CDR2 SVGAGI (reference sequence). The CDR3 extends over 13 amino acids. DNA of the CDR3: TGTGCCAGCAGTCCCACGCGGGACACTGAAGCTTTCTTT. Translating gives CASSPTRDTEAFF.

V gene TRBV11-3 combines with J gene TRBJ1-1; D remains ambiguous. V was shortened by 0 bases and J by 2 bases, with 4 bases between the two germline ends. The CDR3 totals 13 residues. Germline CDR1 reads SGHNT; CDR2 reads YENEEA. The DNA for the CDR3 is TGTGCCAGCAGCTTAGAAAGTAACACTGAAGCTTTCTTT. Its translation: CASSLESNTEAFF.

The V gene is TRBV21-1, the J gene TRBJ2-7; TRBD1 reflects the table's D call only, with no check against the DNA. TRBV21-1 is a documented pseudogene. The CDR3 extends over 15 amino acids. The CDR3 is CASSKVSRSRDEQYF. The CDR3, as DNA: TGTGCCAGCAGCAAAGTGTCCAGGTCCCGCGACGAGCAGTACTTC.

The chain joins TRBV5-6 to TRBJ2-6; no reliable D call. This CDR3 is 15 amino acids long. The germline V gene encodes CDR1 SGHDT and CDR2 YYEEEE. Between the trimmed V and J ends, which lost 0 bases and 5 bases, there was a span of 9 bases. The DNA of the CDR3 is TGTGCCAGCAGCTTGGAACTTCAACGGGCCAACGTCCTGACTTTC. Protein: CASSLELQRANVLTF.

V gene TRBV29-1 combines with J gene TRBJ2-1; 10 nucleotides align to TRBD2. CDR3 length: 12 amino acids. V lost 4 bases and J lost 9; bases outside the gene matches: 3. Germline V gives CDR1 SQVTM, CDR2 ANQGSEA. The CDR3 is CSVVAGGREQFF. CDR3 nucleotide sequence: TGCAGCGTTGTAGCGGGAGGTCGTGAGCAGTTCTTC.

In this sample, this clone turned up once. The chain is built from TRBV27 and TRBJ2-3, with TRBD1 identical over 9 bases. The germline V gene has CDR1 MNHEY and CDR2 SMNVEV (reference sequence). CDR3 length: 15 residues. The junction had 8 bases not matched to a gene; V was cut back by 5 bases and J by 5 bases. The CDR3 DNA reads TGTGCCAGCAGTATCGGGACAGGGTTGGGAGATACGCAGTATTTT. This gives the protein CASSIGTGLGDTQYF.

Only a few counts were recorded for this clone. This chain connects TRBV5-1 to TRBJ2-5, with a weak D call TRBD2 (5 bases). V lost 4 bases, J lost 5 bases, and 15 bases lay in between. The CDR3 sequence is 14 residues long. CDR1 and CDR2 (germline): SGHRS, YFSETQ. The CDR3 nucleotides are TGCGCCAGCAGCACCGGTGGGAGCAGTGAGACCCAGTACTTC. Protein product: CASSTGGSSETQYF.

This sequence joins TRBV5-5 and TRBJ2-7, with 11 nucleotides matching TRBD1. Germline V gives CDR1 SGHKS, CDR2 YYEKEE (reference sequence). This CDR3 has 15 amino acids. J lost 4 bases, V lost 1 base, and 4 bases had no gene match. CDR3 nucleotides: TGTGCCAGCAGCTTGTGGGGACAGGGGGGATACGAGCAGTACTTC. Translated: CASSLWGQGGYEQYF.

The rearrangement links TRBV11-2 to TRBJ2-3; 12 nucleotides line up with TRBD2. This CDR3 spans 16 amino acids. CDR1 and CDR2 from the germline V gene are SGHAT and FQNNGV. V dropped 5 bases and J dropped 8; count of bases not matched to a gene: 11. Written as DNA, the CDR3 is TGTGCCAGCAGCCTACTAGCGGGAGGACCCGCAGGTACGCAGTATTTT. Residues: CASSLLAGGPAGTQYF.

The rearrangement joins TRBV5-4 to TRBJ2-2, with 7 bases identical to TRBD1. The CDR3 has 17 residues. Unmatched junction bases numbered 13, after V lost 4 bases and J lost 4 bases. In germline, CDR1 is SGHNT, CDR2 YYREEE (reference sequence). Here the CDR3 DNA reads TGTGCCAGCAGCGCGGTGGCGGACAGGCTGGGCACCGGGGAGCTGTTTTTT. This encodes CASSAVADRLGTGELFF.

This sequence joins TRBV7-2 and TRBJ2-6, with D perhaps TRBD1 or TRBD2 (5 bases each). Per the germline V gene, CDR1 is SGHTA and CDR2 is FQGNSA. Trimming left V 5 bases short and J 0 bases short, with 14 bases between. This CDR3 region has 17 residues. The CDR3 sequence is CASSPIAGSSGANVLTF. Here the CDR3 DNA reads TGTGCCAGCAGCCCAATTGCAGGGAGCTCTGGGGCCAACGTCCTGACTTTC. Full variable domain (missing parts from reference TRBV7-2 and TRBJ2-6): GAGVSQSPSNKVTEKGKDVELRCDPISGHTALYWYRQSLGQGLEFLIYFQGNSAPDKSGLPSDRFSAERTGGSVSTLTIQRTQQEDSAVYLCASSPIAGSSGANVLTFGAGSRLTVL.